One and the same sample provided the 18 T cell receptor beta chains below, sequenced in a study of neurological immune-mediated disorders. TCRdb ran MiXCR on the 5' RACE reads and lists one entry per CDR3 protein. Here the sample spans around 37,000 distinct CDR3 sequences, over 8.5% being singletons. Time point described: technical triplicate 1. Sequencing was done on a sample of PBMCs. The receptors shown here come from a man aged 55 to 70 with HTLV-1-associated myelopathy (HAM/TSP).

In this sample, this clonotype turned up many times. The chain's CDR3 is CASALGGPAYEQYF. The CDR3 region has the DNA TGTGCCAGCGCCCTTGGGGGACCCGCTTACGAGCAGTACTTC. The chain is built from TRBV28 and TRBJ2-7; the D call may be TRBD1 or TRBD2 (5 bases each). Trimming left V 8 bases short and J 4 bases short, with 18 bases between. CDR3 length equals 14 residues. The germline V gene encodes CDR1 MDHEN and CDR2 SYDVKM.

This clonotype was seen repeatedly, ten times or more. The chain employs TRBV5-1 and TRBJ2-7; the D gene is possibly TRBD1 (6 bases). From germline, CDR1 is SGHRS and CDR2 YFSETQ. V dropped 1 base and J dropped 2 bases, with 13 bases sitting between them. The CDR3 spans 15 residues. CDR3 DNA sequence: TGCGCCAGCAGCTTGATGACAGGTTTAGCCTACGAGCAGTACTTC. It specifies CASSLMTGLAYEQYF. Supplemented by reference TRBV5-1 and TRBJ2-7, the full variable domain reads KAGVTQTPRYLIKTRGQQVTLSCSPISGHRSVSWYQQTPGQGLQFLFEYFSETQRNKGNFPGRFSGRQFSNSRSEMNVSTLELGDSALYLCASSLMTGLAYEQYFGPGTRLTVT.

This clonotype was found many times. This chain connects TRBV20-1 to TRBJ2-7; D gene ambiguous. Germline lookup yields CDR1 DFQATT and CDR2 SNEGSKA (reference sequence). The CDR3 covers 14 residues. Deletions cut 1 base from V and 5 bases from J, with 15 bases between. CDR3 protein: CSARVGNKNNEQYF. The CDR3 DNA follows: TGCAGTGCTAGAGTGGGAAATAAAAACAACGAGCAGTACTTC.

This clonotype occurred many times. V is TRBV20-1 and J is TRBJ2-5; D remains ambiguous. The length of the CDR3 is 14 residues. CDR1 and CDR2 (germline): DFQATT, SNEGSKA (reference sequence). The V end was cut by 5 bases, the J end by 0 bases, with 13 bases between. CDR3 sequence: CSACSPTDQETQYF. CDR3 bases: TGCAGTGCTTGTAGCCCGACCGACCAAGAGACCCAGTACTTC.

This clonotype was recorded many times. The chain recombines TRBV29-1 with TRBJ2-2; possibly TRBD1 for D (7 bases). The germline V gene encodes CDR1 SQVTM and CDR2 ANQGSEA. This CDR3 has 15 amino acids. Trimming pared 4 bases from V and 0 bases from J, leaving 12 bases between. The CDR3 nucleotides are TGCAGCGTTGGGAGGGGGACAGCGAACACCGGGGAGCTGTTTTTT. Its protein product is CSVGRGTANTGELFF.

The V call is TRBV7-9, the J call TRBJ2-2; the match to TRBD2 covers 7 bases. The CDR3 runs to 13 residues. The germline V gene encodes CDR1 SEHNR and CDR2 FQNEAQ (reference sequence). Germline trimming cut 7 bases from V and 3 bases from J; bases unmatched to any gene: 2. The CDR3 reads CASTAGDTGELFF. The CDR3 DNA is TGTGCCAGCACTGCGGGAGACACCGGGGAGCTGTTTTTT. Full variable domain (outside the CDR3, taken from reference TRBV7-9 and TRBJ2-2): DTGVSQNPRHKITKRGQNVTFRCDPISEHNRLYWYRQTLGQGPEFLTYFQNEAQLEKSRLLSDRFSAERPKGSFSTLEIQRTEQGDSAMYLCASTAGDTGELFFGEGSRLTVL.

This clonotype has ten or more counts. The chain recombines TRBV28 with TRBJ2-3, with 9 bases fitting TRBD2. Germline values: CDR1 MDHEN, CDR2 SYDVKM. There are 13 residues in the CDR3. After removal of 5 bases from V and 5 bases from J, the junction contained 2 bases not matched to a gene. CDR3 sequence: CASSIAGEDTQYF. In DNA, the CDR3 is TGTGCCAGCAGTATAGCGGGAGAAGATACGCAGTATTTT.

The J gene is TRBJ2-3, the V gene TRBV5-8; D gene unclear. Deletions cut 4 bases from V and 2 bases from J, with 5 bases between. From germline, CDR1 is SGHTS and CDR2 YDEGEE. This CDR3 has 12 amino acids. The CDR3 region is CASSRDTDTQYF. CDR3 nucleotides: TGTGCCAGCAGCCGCGACACAGATACGCAGTATTTT.

This clonotype has a count of ten or more. CDR3 coding DNA: TGCGCCAGCAGCTTGGGGTCAGGGGTCTACGAGCAGTACTTC. Translating it yields CASSLGSGVYEQYF. The chain carries TRBV5-1 and TRBJ2-7; TRBD1 might be the D (6 bases). The germline gives CDR1 SGHRS, CDR2 YFSETQ. Trimming took 0 bases from V and 3 from J, leaving 10 bases between them. The CDR3 contains 14 residues.

The sample holds many counts of this clonotype. The chain has TRBV9 and TRBJ1-1; no reliable D call. Germline V CDR1 and CDR2: SGDLS, YYNGEE. The CDR3 extends over 13 amino acids. Between the trimmed V and J ends, which lost 4 bases and 4 bases, there was a span of 11 bases. In nucleotides, the CDR3 is TGTGCCAGCAGCCGGGGTTCGGCCACTGAAGCTTTCTTT. Encoded protein: CASSRGSATEAFF.

This chain uses TRBV5-4 with TRBJ2-1; D remains ambiguous. Germline values: CDR1 SGHNT, CDR2 YYREEE (reference sequence). V was cut by 4 bases and J by 3 bases, with 5 bases left in between. The CDR3 sequence is 12 residues long. CDR3 sequence reads: CASSPRYNEQFF. The CDR3 nucleotides read TGTGCCAGCAGCCCCCGCTACAATGAGCAGTTCTTC.

This clonotype came up many times. This sequence joins TRBV5-1 and TRBJ2-1; the match to TRBD2 covers 13 bases. The CDR3 contains 18 residues. Germline V lookup: CDR1 SGHRS, CDR2 YFSETQ. Trimming at V came to 0 bases and at J to 7 bases, leaving 10 bases not matched to a gene. DNA of the CDR3: TGCGCCAGCAGCTTGGGAGGAACTAGCGGGAGGGCCGGAAATGAGCAGTTCTTC. Protein sequence: CASSLGGTSGRAGNEQFF.

In this sample, this clonotype is medium-sized (0.01 to 0.1%). The J gene is TRBJ1-4, the V gene TRBV12-3 or TRBV12-4, with D maybe TRBD1 (5 bases). There are 14 residues in the CDR3. V lost 5 bases to trimming and J lost 5 bases, with 12 bases between them. CDR3 sequence (DNA): TGTGCCAGCAGTGATGACAGATCCAATGAAAAACTGTTTTTT. Residues: CASSDDRSNEKLFF.

For this clonotype: The DNA is left out, because the CDR3 cannot be placed on it with certainty; the CDR3 is given as TCRdb lists it. V is TRBV5-1 and J is TRBJ1-5. Germline V gives CDR1 SGHRS, CDR2 YFSETQ. With termini counted, the CDR3 has 19 amino acids. CDR3 in amino acids: CASSFYICSARLSNQPQHF.

This clonotype was counted at least ten times. The chain recombines TRBV7-9 with TRBJ1-6; TRBD1 might be the D (5 bases). The CDR3 spans 14 residues. The ends were cut back, 4 bases at V and 10 bases at J, with 14 bases in the middle. Germline assignment: CDR1 SEHNR and CDR2 FQNEAQ (reference sequence). CDR3 protein: CASSWAGSNSPLHF. In DNA form, the CDR3 reads TGTGCCAGCAGCTGGGCAGGGAGTAACTCACCCCTCCACTTT.

This clonotype was detected many times. The chain joins TRBV5-1 to TRBJ2-1; D not certain. This CDR3 has 13 amino acids. Germline CDR1 SGHRS, CDR2 YFSETQ. Trimming stripped 0 bases from V and 9 bases from J, with 10 bases between. The CDR3 region has the DNA TGCGCCAGCAGCTTGGCAGGAATGAGTGAGCAGTTCTTC. Encoded protein: CASSLAGMSEQFF.

There are many counts of this clonotype. This chain uses TRBV5-1 with TRBJ2-7; 10 nucleotides align to TRBD2. CDR1 and CDR2 from the germline V gene are SGHRS and YFSETQ. This CDR3 region has 15 residues. The trim removed 5 bases at V and 4 bases at J, leaving 9 bases unmatched. The CDR3 protein is CASRPRSGRGYEQYF. In DNA form, the CDR3 reads TGCGCCAGCAGACCAAGGAGCGGGAGGGGTTACGAGCAGTACTTC.

This clonotype was detected ten times or more. V is TRBV20-1 and J is TRBJ1-5, with D maybe TRBD1 (6 bases). The CDR3 is made up of 12 amino acids. The V end was cut by 6 bases, the J end by 7 bases, with 13 bases between. Germline lookup yields CDR1 DFQATT and CDR2 SNEGSKA (reference sequence). In DNA form, the CDR3 reads TGCAGTGCCAGGGGCCGCGGACAGCCCCAGCATTTT. It yields the protein CSARGRGQPQHF.